A selection of T cell receptor beta chains follows, all from one sample in a study of T cell clonotyping in hematopoietic cell transplantation. Assay used: immunoSEQ multiplex PCR; TCRdb lists only in-frame clones, some missing. Of approximately 30,000 clones in the sample, more than 65% are singletons; the top ten hold approximately 1.7%. Sequenced material: peripheral blood mononuclear cells, taken before stem cell transplant. These receptors were taken from a man aged 40-49 years with acute myeloid leukemia. Some clones in this sample may be carry-over from other donors' samples. Both conserved end residues are part of each CDR3. D genes are given only for firm matches. Expanded clones are given a class, and other clones once, few, many or no size at all.

clone size: NA; CDR3 length: 13; D gene: NA; V gene: TRBV7-2; J gene: TRBJ2-3; CDR3 DNA: TGTGCCAGCAGCCTCGGAAGAGGGGATACGCAGTATTTT; CDR3 protein: CASSLGRGDTQYF
clone size: NA; CDR3 length: 13; D gene: NA; V gene: TRBV7-2; J gene: TRBJ2-7; CDR3 DNA: TGTGCCAGCAGCTTAAACAGGGATAACGAGCAGTACTTC; CDR3 protein: CASSLNRDNEQYF
clone size: NA; CDR3 length: 11; D gene: NA; V gene: TRBV2; J gene: TRBJ2-3; CDR3 DNA: TGTGCCGGAAGCCGGCGGGGCCCGCAGTATTTT; CDR3 protein: CAGSRRGPQYF
clone size: NA; CDR3 length: 12; D gene: NA; V gene: TRBV2; J gene: TRBJ2-1; CDR3 DNA: TGTGCCAGCTCTTTTTTGGAAAATCAGCAGTTCTTC; CDR3 protein: CASSFLENQQFF
clone size: NA; CDR3 length: 13; D gene: TRBD1; V gene: TRBV29-1; J gene: TRBJ2-3; CDR3 DNA: TGCAGCGGCCGACAGGGGGCCACAGATACGCAGTATTTT; CDR3 protein: CSGRQGATDTQYF
clone size: NA; CDR3 length: 15; D gene: NA; V gene: TRBV19; J gene: TRBJ2-1; CDR3 DNA: TGTGCCAGTAGTGTACAGGAGAGCTCCTACAATGAGCAGTTCTTC; CDR3 protein: CASSVQESSYNEQFF
clone size: NA; CDR3 length: 14; D gene: NA; V gene: TRBV5-6; J gene: TRBJ2-3; CDR3 DNA: TGTGCCAGCAGCTTGCGGGGTTCCACAGATACGCAGTATTTT; CDR3 protein: CASSLRGSTDTQYF
clone size: NA; CDR3 length: 12; D gene: NA; V gene: TRBV7-2; J gene: TRBJ2-1; CDR3 DNA: TGTGCCAGCAGCCGTAGATACAATGAGCAGTTCTTC; CDR3 protein: CASSRRYNEQFF
clone size: NA; CDR3 length: 13; D gene: TRBD2; V gene: TRBV6-5; J gene: TRBJ2-7; CDR3 DNA: TGTGCCAGCAGAACCCTGGGGGGGTACGAGCAGTACTTC; CDR3 protein: CASRTLGGYEQYF
clone size: NA; CDR3 length: 20; D gene: NA; V gene: TRBV7-8; J gene: TRBJ2-1; CDR3 DNA: TGTGCCAGCAGCCCCCGGAGGAGACGGCCAGCACCCAGCTCCTACAATGAGCAGTTCTTC; CDR3 protein: CASSPRRRRPAPSSYNEQFF
clone size: NA; CDR3 length: 14; D gene: NA; V gene: TRBV9; J gene: TRBJ2-1; CDR3 DNA: TGTGCCAGCACCCGTAGTGAAAGGGGCAATGAGCAGTTCTTC; CDR3 protein: CASTRSERGNEQFF
clone size: NA; CDR3 length: 15; D gene: TRBD1; V gene: TRBV19; J gene: TRBJ1-2; CDR3 DNA: TGTGCCAGTAATGCCGGACAGGGCCTCAACTATGGCTACACCTTC; CDR3 protein: CASNAGQGLNYGYTF
clone size: NA; CDR3 length: 13; D gene: TRBD1; V gene: TRBV10-3; J gene: TRBJ1-5; CDR3 DNA: TGTGCCATTACGGACAGGCTAAATCAGCCCCAGCATTTT; CDR3 protein: CAITDRLNQPQHF
clone size: NA; CDR3 length: 15; D gene: NA; V gene: TRBV6-1; J gene: TRBJ1-5; CDR3 DNA: TGTGCCAGCAGGAGCCTCTCGGGTAGCAATCAGCCCCAGCATTTT; CDR3 protein: CASRSLSGSNQPQHF
clone size: NA; CDR3 length: 20; D gene: TRBD2; V gene: TRBV9; J gene: TRBJ2-1; CDR3 DNA: TGTGCCAGCAGCGTAGCTTCACCCCATGCGGCGGGAGGGTCCTACAATGAGCAGTTCTTC; CDR3 protein: CASSVASPHAAGGSYNEQFF
clone size: NA; CDR3 length: 13; D gene: NA; V gene: TRBV6-5; J gene: TRBJ1-1; CDR3 DNA: TGTGCCAGCAGTTACGCAGGGGTGGCTGAAGCTTTCTTT; CDR3 protein: CASSYAGVAEAFF
clone size: NA; CDR3 length: 15; D gene: TRBD1; V gene: TRBV11-3; J gene: TRBJ1-2; CDR3 DNA: TGTGCCAGCAGTTCCACAGGGGGCGCTTCCTATGGCTACACCTTC; CDR3 protein: CASSSTGGASYGYTF
clone size: once; CDR3 length: 17; D gene: TRBD2; V gene: TRBV19; J gene: TRBJ2-2; CDR3 DNA: TGTGCCAGTATTGGGACTAGCGGGGGGGCGAACACCGGGGAGCTGTTTTTT; CDR3 protein: CASIGTSGGANTGELFF
clone size: NA; CDR3 length: 12; D gene: NA; V gene: TRBV6-5; J gene: TRBJ2-2; CDR3 DNA: TGTGCCAGCAGTCACGATCGCAGGGAGCTGTTTTTT; CDR3 protein: CASSHDRRELFF
clone size: few; CDR3 length: 13; D gene: NA; V gene: TRBV10-1; J gene: TRBJ2-7; CDR3 DNA: TGCGCCAGCAGTGATTTAGGCTCCTACGAGCAGTACTTC; CDR3 protein: CASSDLGSYEQYF
clone size: NA; CDR3 length: 13; D gene: TRBD1; V gene: TRBV7-9; J gene: TRBJ1-2; CDR3 DNA: TGTGCCAGCAGCCTGGACAGGGAAACGAGCTACACCTTC; CDR3 protein: CASSLDRETSYTF
clone size: NA; CDR3 length: 16; D gene: NA; V gene: TRBV27; J gene: TRBJ1-2; CDR3 DNA: TGTGCCAGCAGCGTTAGATGGGATTCTCTGGGGTATGGCTACACCTTC; CDR3 protein: CASSVRWDSLGYGYTF
clone size: NA; CDR3 length: 14; D gene: NA; V gene: TRBV7-2; J gene: TRBJ1-2; CDR3 DNA: TGTGCCAGCGCCTGGACAAGCTCAAACTATGGCTACACCTTC; CDR3 protein: CASAWTSSNYGYTF
clone size: few; CDR3 length: 19; D gene: TRBD1; V gene: TRBV10-3; J gene: TRBJ1-2; CDR3 DNA: TGTGCCATCAGTGGGGGCCAATCGGGACAGGGCCTCTCCCACTATGGCTACACCTTC; CDR3 protein: CAISGGQSGQGLSHYGYTF
clone size: NA; CDR3 length: 18; D gene: NA; V gene: TRBV5-5; J gene: TRBJ2-4; CDR3 DNA: TGTGCCAGCAGCTTCTGGGAGAGGGGGGAGCTAGCCAAAAACATTCAGTACTTC; CDR3 protein: CASSFWERGELAKNIQYF
clone size: NA; CDR3 length: 14; D gene: NA; V gene: TRBV11-2; J gene: TRBJ1-1; CDR3 DNA: TGTGCCAGCGGATACCAGTTGGGGGTCCCTGAAGCTTTCTTT; CDR3 protein: CASGYQLGVPEAFF
clone size: NA; CDR3 length: 14; D gene: TRBD1; V gene: TRBV5-1; J gene: TRBJ2-5; CDR3 DNA: TGCGCCAGCAGCTGGGGGACAGTCCAAGAGACCCAGTACTTC; CDR3 protein: CASSWGTVQETQYF